Following are 24 T cell receptor beta chains from one sample sequenced in a study of T cells in Graves' hyperthyroidism and ophthalmopathy. Authors of the study amplified TCR beta CDR3 regions from RNA transcripts. When the TCR CDR3 underwent first-round RT-PCR, the HTBI primer set was used. In TCRdb, the multiplex PCR reads were re-called with MiXCR into one record per CDR3 protein. The data show about 380,000 distinct CDR3 sequences, with approximately 15% seen just once and more than 9.5% held by the top ten. Sequencing used blood. These receptors came from a woman aged 60-75 years with Graves' hyperthyroidism.

This clonotype was seen ten or more times. This chain links TRBV28 with TRBJ2-3, with D possibly being TRBD1 or TRBD2 (6 bases each). Trimming removed 3 bases at V and 7 bases at J, with 11 bases between. This CDR3 is built from 13 residues. Per germline, CDR1 MDHEN and CDR2 SYDVKM. CDR3 sequence reads: CASSFRGVNTQYF. The CDR3 DNA is TGTGCCAGCAGTTTTAGGGGGGTAAATACGCAGTATTTT.

This clonotype was seen a handful of times. The chain couples TRBV5-1 to TRBJ2-2; 8 bases are shared with TRBD2. Trimming cost V 0 bases and J 4 bases; bases outside gene matches: 2. This CDR3 contains 15 residues. Per germline, CDR1 SGHRS and CDR2 YFSETQ. CDR3 region: CASSLVAGGTGELFF. The CDR3 bases are TGCGCCAGCAGCTTGGTGGCGGGAGGCACCGGGGAGCTGTTTTTT.

This clonotype has ten or more counts. DNA of the CDR3: TGTGCCAGCAGCCAAGGGACAGGGTGGACTGAAGCTTTCTTT. Amino acids: CASSQGTGWTEAFF. The chain links TRBV3-1 to TRBJ1-1, with 8 bases aligning to TRBD1. V was pared by 1 base and J by 5 bases, with 3 bases of the junction left unmatched. CDR3 length: 14 amino acids. Germline CDR1 reads LGHDT; CDR2 reads YNNKEL (reference sequence).

This clonotype has only a few counts. The chain combines TRBV5-1 with TRBJ1-4; TRBD1 is a possible D gene (5 bases). CDR3 length equals 15 residues. Germline loops: CDR1 SGHRS, CDR2 YFSETQ. V lost 4 bases and J lost 5, with 15 bases in between. CDR3 sequence: CASSPSQATNEKLFF. Written as DNA, the CDR3 is TGCGCCAGCAGCCCATCACAGGCGACGAATGAAAAACTGTTTTTT.

This clonotype has a count of ten or more. The V and J genes are TRBV9 and TRBJ1-6; TRBD1 might be the D (5 bases). The CDR3 is 15 amino acids. CDR1 and CDR2 from the germline V gene are SGDLS and YYNGEE. V gave up 0 bases and J gave up 10 bases, with 14 bases separating them. DNA of the CDR3: TGTGCCAGCAGCGTAGATCAGGGTGGTGGATCACCCCTCCACTTT. The encoded protein is CASSVDQGGGSPLHF.

This clonotype has a count of ten or more. The V and J genes are TRBV5-5 and TRBJ1-1, with no clear D. Trimming shortened V by 2 bases and J by 5 bases, and 10 bases separated the two germline ends. The CDR3 sequence is 13 residues long. The V gene's germline CDR1 is SGHKS and CDR2 YYEKEE (reference sequence). CDR3 DNA: TGTGCCAGCAGCTTACCTGGGGAGACTGAAGCTTTCTTT. Protein sequence: CASSLPGETEAFF. Based on the CDR3 plus reference TRBV5-5 and TRBJ1-1, the full variable domain is DAGVTQSPTHLIKTRGQQVTLRCSPISGHKSVSWYQQVLGQGPQFIFQYYEKEERGRGNFPDRFSARQFPNYSSELNVNALLLGDSALYLCASSLPGETEAFFGQGTRLTVV.

This clonotype was observed at least ten times. The chain combines TRBV18 with TRBJ1-1; TRBD1 agrees at 8 bases. The CDR3 is made up of 15 amino acids. From germline, CDR1 is KGHSH and CDR2 LQKENI. V dropped 3 bases and J dropped 3; count of bases not matched to a gene: 6. This chain's CDR3 is CASSPRQGQDTEAFF. CDR3 nucleotides: TGTGCCAGCTCACCGAGACAGGGGCAGGACACTGAAGCTTTCTTT.

In its sample, this clonotype was seen many times. The CDR3 loop is CASSSLGRVETQYF. The CDR3 DNA reads as TGTGCCAGCAGTTCCCTTGGTCGGGTGGAGACCCAGTACTTC. The V call is TRBV27, the J call TRBJ2-5; no clear D gene. Germline-derived CDR1 and CDR2 are MNHEY and SMNVEV (reference sequence). V lost 4 bases, J lost 5 bases, and 14 bases lay in between. This CDR3 is built from 14 residues.

This clonotype has a count of ten or more. The chain recombines TRBV7-3 with TRBJ1-6, with D hard to call. CDR3 length: 15 amino acids. V lost 0 bases to trimming and J lost 9 bases, with 12 bases between them. From germline, CDR1 is SGHTA and CDR2 FQGTGA. CDR3 in DNA: TGTGCCAGCAGCTTAACCGGAGGGTTTGGTTCACCCCTCCACTTT. It translates to CASSLTGGFGSPLHF.

In its sample, this clonotype was seen many times. The chain has TRBV13 and TRBJ1-2; D unresolved. V was cut by 1 base and J by 1 base, with 22 bases left in between. The CDR3 totals 19 residues. Per germline, CDR1 PRHDT and CDR2 FYEKMQ (reference sequence). The CDR3 spells CASSLETKMVPAHNYGYTF. The CDR3 region has the DNA TGTGCCAGCAGCTTAGAAACCAAAATGGTCCCAGCCCATAACTATGGCTACACCTTC. The complete variable domain, with remaining parts taken from reference TRBV13 and TRBJ1-2, reads AAGVIQSPRHLIKEKRETATLKCYPIPRHDTVYWYQQGPGQDPQFLISFYEKMQSDKGSIPDRFSAQQFSDYHSELNMSSLELGDSALYFCASSLETKMVPAHNYGYTFGSGTRLTVV.

This chain joins TRBV13 and TRBJ2-7; TRBD2 might be the D (5 bases). Trimming cost V 3 bases and J 2 bases, with 14 bases left between them. Looked up from germline, CDR1 is PRHDT and CDR2 is FYEKMQ (reference sequence). The CDR3 has 15 amino acids. CDR3 residues: CASSFLKIATYEQYF. The DNA for the CDR3 is TGTGCCAGCAGCTTCCTAAAAATAGCGACCTACGAGCAGTACTTC.

The CDR3 protein is CASSRYGDEQYF. The CDR3 DNA is TGTGCCAGCAGCCGCTATGGCGACGAGCAGTACTTC. The J gene is TRBJ2-7, the V gene TRBV9; no clear D gene. This CDR3 region has 12 residues. Per the germline V gene, CDR1 is SGDLS and CDR2 is YYNGEE. V lost 4 bases, J lost 5 bases, and 10 bases lay in between.

The chain carries TRBV6-1 and TRBJ2-2; D might be TRBD2 (6 bases). V gave up 7 bases and J gave up 6 bases, with 18 bases separating them. The CDR3 contains 15 residues. Germline V gives CDR1 MNHNS, CDR2 SASEGT. This CDR3 reads CASNIGGLGAGELFF. In DNA form, the CDR3 reads TGTGCCAGCAATATTGGAGGGCTTGGTGCCGGGGAGCTGTTTTTT.

This clonotype was observed many times. This chain uses TRBV5-1 with TRBJ2-1; 7 positions match TRBD2. V shed 4 bases and J 4 bases; nucleotides not matched to a gene: 11. This CDR3 spans 16 amino acids. The V gene's germline CDR1 is SGHRS and CDR2 YFSETQ. The CDR3 coding sequence is TGCGCCAGCAGCGGGGGACTATCAAACTTATACAATGAGCAGTTCTTC. Residues: CASSGGLSNLYNEQFF.

The sample holds many counts of this clonotype. V gene TRBV7-2 combines with J gene TRBJ2-5, with TRBD1 identical over 7 bases. The germline V gene has CDR1 SGHTA and CDR2 FQGNSA. The CDR3 spans 15 residues. Germline trimming cut 3 bases from V and 3 bases from J; bases unmatched to any gene: 7. Here the CDR3 DNA reads TGTGCCAGCAGCTTCGCCGGGACAGTCGAAGAGACCCAGTACTTC. This translates into CASSFAGTVEETQYF.

This clonotype was detected many times. The chain employs TRBV9 and TRBJ2-1; 11 nucleotides line up with TRBD2. J gave up 5 bases and V 0 bases, and 4 bases lay outside the gene matches. CDR3 length: 16 amino acids. Germline CDR1 SGDLS, CDR2 YYNGEE. In DNA, the CDR3 is TGTGCCAGCAGCGTAGGGGGGACTAGCGGCAACAATGAGCAGTTCTTC. Residues: CASSVGGTSGNNEQFF.

This clonotype was counted at least ten times. The CDR3, as DNA: TGTGCCAGCAGCTTGGTGGGACTAGCGGGACATGAGCAGTTCTTC. This translates into CASSLVGLAGHEQFF. The rearrangement links TRBV5-4 to TRBJ2-1, with 13 nucleotides matching TRBD2. After removal of 0 bases from V and 8 bases from J, the junction contained 2 bases not matched to a gene. This CDR3 is built from 15 residues. Germline lookup yields CDR1 SGHNT and CDR2 YYREEE (reference sequence).

This sequence joins TRBV18 and TRBJ1-4; weak D call: TRBD1 (5 bases). Germline-derived CDR1 and CDR2 are KGHSH and LQKENI. Trimming stripped 3 bases from V and 7 bases from J, with 18 bases between. The CDR3 is 16 residues long. CDR3: CASSPRTLRVGEKLFF. The CDR3 nucleotides are TGTGCCAGCTCACCGCGTACTCTCAGGGTCGGTGAAAAACTGTTTTTT.

This rearrangement joins TRBV4-1 to TRBJ2-4; 13 positions agree with TRBD2. The CDR3 length is 19 residues. The V gene end was trimmed by 0 bases and the J gene end by 0 bases; junction bases not matched to a gene: 5. Germline V gene data show CDR1 as MGHRA and CDR2 as YSYEKL. CDR3 sequence (DNA): TGCGCCAGCAGCCAAGATTTGAGACTAGCGGGAGGAGCCAAAAACATTCAGTACTTC. Amino acid sequence: CASSQDLRLAGGAKNIQYF.

This clonotype was seen ten or more times. The rearrangement uses TRBV12-3 or TRBV12-4 and TRBJ2-5, with 7 bases lining up with TRBD1. The CDR3 length is 14 residues. The junction had 9 bases not matched to a gene; V was cut back by 8 bases and J by 3 bases. The CDR3 sequence: CASGRNTGEETQYF. The CDR3 DNA is TGTGCCAGCGGACGAAATACAGGGGAAGAGACCCAGTACTTC.

This clonotype was seen repeatedly, ten times or more. This chain uses TRBV12-5 with TRBJ2-7; tentatively, D is TRBD1 or TRBD2 (5 bases each). Trimming stripped 0 bases from V and 3 bases from J, with 18 bases between. This CDR3 contains 17 residues. Germline CDR1 is LGHNT and CDR2 is FRNRAP. Here the CDR3 DNA reads TGTGCTAGTGGTTTGGTCCTCCGGGGCGAGAACTTCTACGAGCAGTACTTC. This translates into CASGLVLRGENFYEQYF. The whole variable domain, remainder taken from reference TRBV12-5 and TRBJ2-7, is DARVTQTPRHKVTEMGQEVTMRCQPILGHNTVFWYRQTMMQGLELLAYFRNRAPLDDSGMPKDRFSAEMPDATLATLKIQPSEPRDSAVYFCASGLVLRGENFYEQYFGPGTRLTVT.

The CDR3 spells CASSQDWNTGELFF. CDR3 bases: TGTGCCAGCAGCCAAGATTGGAACACCGGGGAGCTGTTTTTT. This rearrangement joins TRBV14 to TRBJ2-2, with D hard to call. Trimming pared 0 bases from V and 1 base from J, leaving 3 bases between. The germline gives CDR1 SGHDN, CDR2 FVKESK. CDR3 length: 14 amino acids.

This clonotype occurred many times. The chain combines TRBV5-1 with TRBJ2-7; D is possibly TRBD1 (5 bases). Germline lookup yields CDR1 SGHRS and CDR2 YFSETQ. V was cut by 5 bases and J by 2 bases, with 11 bases left in between. The CDR3 contains 13 residues. The CDR3 region is CASRPDTPYEQYF. The CDR3, as DNA: TGCGCCAGCAGGCCGGACACGCCCTACGAGCAGTACTTC.

This clonotype was detected a few times. The chain uses TRBV9 and TRBJ2-1; TRBD2 matches at 15 bases. The CDR3 sequence is 18 residues long. Germline V gene sequence: CDR1 SGDLS, CDR2 YYNGEE. V lost 3 bases and J lost 1; bases outside the gene matches: 5. CDR3 loop: CASSGGTSGRFSYNEQFF. DNA for the CDR3: TGTGCCAGCAGCGGAGGGACTAGCGGGAGGTTTTCCTACAATGAGCAGTTCTTC.